These 19 T cell receptor beta chains were all obtained from the same sample, sequenced in a study of T cell responses to AZD1222 COVID-19 vaccine. The table came from immunoSEQ multiplex PCR; TCRdb's copy has only in-frame clones and leaves some out. This table holds around 130,000 clones, around 90% found once. The material sequenced was peripheral blood, taken 28 days after the second AZD1222 dose. The source is an adult who received the AZD1222 COVID-19 vaccine.

This chain uses TRBV6-2 or TRBV6-3 with TRBJ1-1; 7 bases match TRBD1. The length of the CDR3 is 14 residues. Losses at the gene ends were 6 bases for V and 6 bases for J; bases not matched to a gene: 10. The germline CDR1 and CDR2 sequences are MNHEY and SVGEGT. CDR3 sequence reads: CASSPQGVGAEAFF. The CDR3 bases are TGTGCCAGCAGCCCTCAGGGGGTCGGGGCTGAAGCTTTCTTT.

This chain uses TRBV27 with TRBJ2-5; D might be TRBD2 (5 bases). The CDR3 covers 13 residues. Trimming pared 3 bases from V and 5 bases from J, leaving 10 bases between. CDR1 is MNHEY and CDR2 is SMNVEV in the germline V gene (reference sequence). CDR3 amino acids: CASSFGVRETQYF. The CDR3 DNA follows: TGTGCCAGCAGTTTCGGGGTACGCGAGACCCAGTACTTC.

The J gene is TRBJ1-5, the V gene TRBV19, with D uncertain. Germline CDR1 is LNHDA and CDR2 is SQIVND (reference sequence). The CDR3 length is 15 residues. V lost 3 bases to trimming and J lost 0 bases, with 9 bases between them. DNA for the CDR3: TGTGCCAGTAGTATCGCCAGCGGTAGCAATCAGCCCCAGCATTTT. It translates to CASSIASGSNQPQHF.

The chain couples TRBV7-6 to TRBJ1-1; no clear D. The CDR3 covers 16 residues. From germline, CDR1 is SGHVS and CDR2 FNYEAQ. Trimming left V 1 base short and J 3 bases short, with 15 bases between. In nucleotides, the CDR3 is TGTGCCAGCAGCTTAGGGACCACTATGTGGGACACTGAAGCTTTCTTT. Translation gives CASSLGTTMWDTEAFF. The full variable domain, its missing parts supplied by reference TRBV7-6 and TRBJ1-1, is GAGVSQSPRYKVTKRGQDVALRCDPISGHVSLYWYRQALGQGPEFLTYFNYEAQQDKSGLPNDRFSAERPEGSISTLTIQRTEQRDSAMYRCASSLGTTMWDTEAFFGQGTRLTVV.

V and J are TRBV28 and TRBJ2-1, with D perhaps TRBD2 (5 bases). Between the trimmed V and J ends, which lost 3 bases and 6 bases, there was a span of 15 bases. CDR3 size: 15 residues. Germline-derived CDR1 and CDR2 are MDHEN and SYDVKM. CDR3 in DNA: TGTGCCAGCAGTTTTGTATTAGCTGGAGGCAATGAGCAGTTCTTC. Translating gives CASSFVLAGGNEQFF. Looking up the rest from reference TRBV28 and TRBJ2-1 gives the full variable domain: DVKVTQSSRYLVKRTGEKVFLECVQDMDHENMFWYRQDPGLGLRLIYFSYDVKMKEKGDIPEGYSVSREKKERFSLILESASTNQTSMYLCASSFVLAGGNEQFFGPGTRLTVL.

The chain links TRBV25-1 to TRBJ2-1, with D possibly TRBD2 on 5 matching bases. V was shortened by 6 bases and J by 3 bases, with 15 bases between the two germline ends. The length of the CDR3 is 15 residues. CDR1 is MGHDK and CDR2 is SYGVNS in the germline V gene. The CDR3 region is CASRTSGIGYNEQFF. The CDR3 DNA reads TGTGCCAGCAGGACCAGCGGAATAGGCTACAATGAGCAGTTCTTC.

The rearrangement uses TRBV10-2 and TRBJ2-7; TRBD2 agrees at 8 bases. This CDR3 has 17 amino acids. Trimming at V came to 8 bases and at J to 0 bases, leaving 15 bases not matched to a gene. Germline CDR1 and CDR2: WSHSY and SAAADI. CDR3 bases: TGCGCCAGCCGGGGGGGGCAAGGCGGTAGGTTCTCCTACGAGCAGTACTTC. This sequence encodes CASRGGQGGRFSYEQYF.

V and J are TRBV29-1 and TRBJ1-5; D gene unclear. Germline loops: CDR1 SQVTM, CDR2 ANQGSEA. This CDR3 has 12 amino acids. Trimming took 4 bases from V and 4 from J, leaving 8 bases between them. In DNA, the CDR3 is TGCAGCGTTGCGCAGCCGAATCAGCCCCAGCATTTT. Translation: CSVAQPNQPQHF.

The rearrangement joins TRBV12-3 or TRBV12-4 to TRBJ1-4; D is unresolved. The CDR3 sequence is 13 residues long. V lost 10 bases and J 8 bases, leaving 17 bases between the germline ends. For the CDR3, the DNA is TGTGCCACGAGAGACACCACCGAGGAAAAACTGTTTTTT. It codes for CATRDTTEEKLFF.

The chain carries TRBV18 and TRBJ1-1; no definite D call. V dropped 5 bases and J dropped 5 bases, with 15 bases sitting between them. Germline V gene lookup returns CDR1 KGHSH and CDR2 LQKENI. The CDR3 loop spans 14 amino acids. CDR3 protein: CASSLPGRGTEAFF. The CDR3 DNA is TGTGCCAGCTCATTGCCCGGGCGGGGAACTGAAGCTTTCTTT.

This sequence joins TRBV9 and TRBJ2-5; TRBD2 matches at 7 bases. Germline V gene lookup returns CDR1 SGDLS and CDR2 YYNGEE. Losses at the gene ends were 0 bases for V and 5 bases for J; bases not matched to a gene: 4. The CDR3 has 14 amino acids. The CDR3 nucleotides read TGTGCCAGCAGCGTAGGCCTGGGGGGGGAGACCCAGTACTTC. It translates to CASSVGLGGETQYF.

The V gene is TRBV29-1, the J gene TRBJ2-7; 15 positions agree with TRBD2. Germline CDR1 SQVTM, CDR2 ANQGSEA. This CDR3 contains 17 residues. V lost 1 base and J lost 6; bases outside the gene matches: 10. This chain's CDR3 is CSVEGTSGRADLFEQYF. CDR3 bases: TGCAGCGTTGAAGGGACTAGCGGGAGGGCCGACCTATTCGAGCAGTACTTC.

J is TRBJ2-5 and V is TRBV19; D unresolved. Germline loops: CDR1 LNHDA, CDR2 SQIVND (reference sequence). The CDR3 has 12 amino acids. V was cut by 4 bases and J by 4 bases, with 7 bases left in between. CDR3 DNA sequence: TGTGCCAGTAGTACAGCGCGAGAGACCCAGTACTTC. Translated, it gives CASSTARETQYF.

This sequence joins TRBV5-1 and TRBJ2-2; 11 positions match TRBD2. This CDR3 spans 17 amino acids. Germline V CDR1 and CDR2: SGHRS, YFSETQ. V shed 4 bases, J shed 4 bases, and the junction held 9 bases outside the gene matches. For the CDR3, the DNA is TGCGCCAGCAGCCCGTTAATAGCGGGAGGGGGCACCGGGGAGCTGTTTTTT. This translates into CASSPLIAGGGTGELFF.

The chain couples TRBV7-2 to TRBJ2-6, with 7 bases lining up with TRBD1. Germline V lookup: CDR1 SGHTA, CDR2 FQGNSA. The CDR3 runs 18 residues. Trimming removed 5 bases from V and 0 bases from J; junction bases left unmatched: 10. The CDR3 DNA is TGTGCCAGCAGCCCCCAGACAGGGTCTCGCTCTGGGGCCAACGTCCTGACTTTC. It encodes CASSPQTGSRSGANVLTF.

This chain joins TRBV7-2 and TRBJ2-7; 14 bases fit TRBD2. V shed 5 bases, J shed 7 bases, and the junction held 7 bases outside the gene matches. Germline CDR1 reads SGHTA; CDR2 reads FQGNSA. The CDR3 is 15 amino acids. CDR3 DNA: TGTGCCAGCAGCCCGAGGACTAGCGGGGGGCGGGAGCAGTACTTC. It yields the protein CASSPRTSGGREQYF.

The rearrangement joins TRBV15 to TRBJ1-3; D is unclear. The V gene lost 2 bases and the J gene lost 0 bases, with 14 bases spanning the gap. Germline loops: CDR1 LNHNV, CDR2 YYDKDF (reference sequence). This CDR3 comprises 17 residues. DNA of the CDR3: TGTGCCACCAGCAGAAAGTGGGAGCGGAGCTCTGGAAACACCATATATTTT. It codes for CATSRKWERSSGNTIYF.

The gene calls are TRBV29-1 and TRBJ2-7; possibly TRBD1 or TRBD2 for D (6 bases each). V shed 0 bases and J shed 6 bases, with 15 bases lying between them. Germline CDR1 is SQVTM and CDR2 is ANQGSEA. The CDR3 loop spans 14 amino acids. The CDR3 coding sequence is TGCAGCGTTGAAGAAGCGATACAGGGAGGCGAGCAGTACTTC. This gives the protein CSVEEAIQGGEQYF.

The chain carries TRBV19 and TRBJ2-5; D might be TRBD1 (5 bases). Germline V gene data show CDR1 as LNHDA and CDR2 as SQIVND (reference sequence). The CDR3 loop spans 16 amino acids. Trimming left V 1 base short and J 0 bases short, with 12 bases between. CDR3 amino acids: CASSIGWGSDQETQYF. CDR3 in DNA: TGTGCCAGTAGTATAGGGTGGGGCAGTGACCAAGAGACCCAGTACTTC.